This TCR beta chain was sequenced for a study of vaccination effects on CD4 cells after COVID-19. Broader study findings: Nearly all vaccine-induced clones in healthy recipients recognized only SARS-CoV-2. The study dataset contains few convalescent patients and includes no early post-infection timepoints.

TCRdb's copy holds only in-frame clones and misses some; the assay was immunoSEQ multiplex PCR. The sample yields 20,000 to 30,000 clones, roughly 80% seen once. Comment on this clone: As yet, its antigen is unknown.

Before sequencing took place, the ViraFEST assay used viral peptide pools to expand antigen-specific CD4+ T cells. Investigators separated out CD4+ T cells once 10 days of culture had passed. Each person got two doses of an mRNA SARS-CoV-2 vaccine, BNT162b2 or mRNA-1273. Vaccine recipients, nucleocapsid antibody negative, had no prior SARS-CoV-2 infection. The V end lost 7 bases, the J end lost 4 bases, and 7 bases lay between the germline ends. The CDR3 is made up of 11 amino acids. From germline, CDR1 is SNHLY and CDR2 FYNNEI. V usage is TRBV2 and J usage is TRBJ2-5; TRBD1 is a possible D gene (5 bases). The input for sequencing was CD4+ T cells from PBMCs cultured with HCoV-NL63 spike peptides, taken after COVID-19 vaccination. The origin of this receptor is a human donor who received a COVID-19 vaccine. CDR3 protein: CASMGPETQYF. The CDR3 DNA sequence: TGTGCCAGCATGGGGCCAGAGACCCAGTACTTC.